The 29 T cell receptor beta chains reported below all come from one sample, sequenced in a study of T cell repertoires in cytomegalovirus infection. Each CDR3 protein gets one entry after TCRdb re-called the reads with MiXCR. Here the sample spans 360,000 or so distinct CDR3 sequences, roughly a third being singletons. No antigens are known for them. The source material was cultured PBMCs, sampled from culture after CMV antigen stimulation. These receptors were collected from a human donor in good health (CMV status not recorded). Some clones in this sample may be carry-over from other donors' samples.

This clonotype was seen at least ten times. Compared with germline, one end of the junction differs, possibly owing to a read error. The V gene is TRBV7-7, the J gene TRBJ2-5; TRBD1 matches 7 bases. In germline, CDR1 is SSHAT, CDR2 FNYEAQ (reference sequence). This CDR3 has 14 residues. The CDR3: CASSLGGRQETQYF. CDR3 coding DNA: TGTGCTAGCAGCTTAGGGGGCCGCCAAGAGACCCAGTACTTC.

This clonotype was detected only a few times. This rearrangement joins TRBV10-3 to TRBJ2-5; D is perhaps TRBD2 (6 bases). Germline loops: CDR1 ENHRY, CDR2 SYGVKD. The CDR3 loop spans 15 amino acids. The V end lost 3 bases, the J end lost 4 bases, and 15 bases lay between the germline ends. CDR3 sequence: CAISDPTTRGETQYF. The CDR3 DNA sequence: TGTGCCATCAGTGACCCTACGACTAGGGGAGAGACCCAGTACTTC.

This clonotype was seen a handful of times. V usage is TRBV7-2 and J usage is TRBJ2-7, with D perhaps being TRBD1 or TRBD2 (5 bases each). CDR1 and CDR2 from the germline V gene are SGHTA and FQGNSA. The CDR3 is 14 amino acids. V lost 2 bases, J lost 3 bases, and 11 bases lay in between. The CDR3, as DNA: TGTGCCAGCAGCTTAATAGAGGGGAACTACGAGCAGTACTTC. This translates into CASSLIEGNYEQYF.

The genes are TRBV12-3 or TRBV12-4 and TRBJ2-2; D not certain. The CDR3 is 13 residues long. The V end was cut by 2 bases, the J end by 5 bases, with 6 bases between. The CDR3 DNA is TGTGCCAGCAGTTTACTTGGGACCGGGGAGCTGTTTTTT. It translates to CASSLLGTGELFF.

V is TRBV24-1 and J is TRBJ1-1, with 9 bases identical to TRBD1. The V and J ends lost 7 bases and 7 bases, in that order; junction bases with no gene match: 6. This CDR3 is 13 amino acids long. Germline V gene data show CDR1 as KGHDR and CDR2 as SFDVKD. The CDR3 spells CATRDRGLHEAFF. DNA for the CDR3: TGTGCCACCAGGGACAGGGGATTGCATGAAGCTTTCTTT.

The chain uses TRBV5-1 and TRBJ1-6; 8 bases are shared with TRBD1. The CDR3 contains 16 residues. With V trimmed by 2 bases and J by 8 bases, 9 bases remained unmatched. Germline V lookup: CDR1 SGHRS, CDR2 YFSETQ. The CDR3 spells CASSFGQGMLYSPLHF. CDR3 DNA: TGCGCCAGCAGCTTCGGACAGGGAATGCTTTATTCACCCCTCCACTTT.

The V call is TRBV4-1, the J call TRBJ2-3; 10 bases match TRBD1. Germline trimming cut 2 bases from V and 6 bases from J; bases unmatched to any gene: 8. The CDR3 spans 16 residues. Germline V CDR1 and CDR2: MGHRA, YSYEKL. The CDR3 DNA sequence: TGCGCCAGCAGCCAAAGACCGGGACAGGGGTTGGATACGCAGTATTTT. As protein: CASSQRPGQGLDTQYF.

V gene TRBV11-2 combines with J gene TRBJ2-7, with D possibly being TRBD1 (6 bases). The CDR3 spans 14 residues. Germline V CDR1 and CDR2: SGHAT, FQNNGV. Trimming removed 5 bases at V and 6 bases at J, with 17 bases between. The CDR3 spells CASSLLQGTGEQYV. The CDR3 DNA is TGTGCCAGCAGCCTGCTACAGGGTACTGGCGAGCAGTACGTC.

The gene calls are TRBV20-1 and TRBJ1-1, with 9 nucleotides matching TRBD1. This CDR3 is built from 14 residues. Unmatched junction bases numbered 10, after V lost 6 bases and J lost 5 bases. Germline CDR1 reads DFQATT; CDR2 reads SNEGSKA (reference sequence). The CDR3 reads CSATGTGSGTEAFF. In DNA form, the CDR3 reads TGCAGTGCCACCGGGACAGGGTCTGGTACTGAAGCTTTCTTT.

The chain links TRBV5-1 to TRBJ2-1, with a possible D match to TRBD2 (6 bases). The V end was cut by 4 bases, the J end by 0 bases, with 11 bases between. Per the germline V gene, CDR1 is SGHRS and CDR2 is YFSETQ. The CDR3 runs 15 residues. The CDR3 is CASSRDSSSYNEQFF. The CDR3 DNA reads TGCGCCAGCAGCCGGGACTCCAGCTCCTACAATGAGCAGTTCTTC.

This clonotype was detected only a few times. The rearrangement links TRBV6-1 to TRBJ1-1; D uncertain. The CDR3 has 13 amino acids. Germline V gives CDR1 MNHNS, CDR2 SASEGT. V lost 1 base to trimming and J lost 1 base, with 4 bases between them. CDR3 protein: CASSEEWNTEAFF. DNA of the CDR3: TGTGCCAGCAGTGAAGAGTGGAACACTGAAGCTTTCTTT.

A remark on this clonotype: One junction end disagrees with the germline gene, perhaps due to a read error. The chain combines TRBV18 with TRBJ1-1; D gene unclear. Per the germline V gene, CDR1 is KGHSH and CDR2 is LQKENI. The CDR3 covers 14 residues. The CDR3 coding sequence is TGTGCCAGCTCAACCATGGGAGGGAACCCTGAAGCTTTCTTT. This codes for CASSTMGGNPEAFF. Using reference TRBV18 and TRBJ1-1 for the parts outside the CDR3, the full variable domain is NAGVMQNPRHLVRRRGQEARLRCSPMKGHSHVYWYRQLPEEGLKFMVYLQKENIIDESGMPKERFSAEFPKEGPSILRIQQVVRGDSAAYFCASSTMGGNPEAFFGQGTRLTVV.

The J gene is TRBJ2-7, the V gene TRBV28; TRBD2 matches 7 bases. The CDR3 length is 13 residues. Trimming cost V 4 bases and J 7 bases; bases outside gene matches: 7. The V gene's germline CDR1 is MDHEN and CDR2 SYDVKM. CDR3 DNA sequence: TGTGCCAGCAGTTCCCTGACTAGCCGAGAGCAGTACTTC. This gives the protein CASSSLTSREQYF. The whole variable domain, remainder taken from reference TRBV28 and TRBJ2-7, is DVKVTQSSRYLVKRTGEKVFLECVQDMDHENMFWYRQDPGLGLRLIYFSYDVKMKEKGDIPEGYSVSREKKERFSLILESASTNQTSMYLCASSSLTSREQYFGPGTRLTVT.

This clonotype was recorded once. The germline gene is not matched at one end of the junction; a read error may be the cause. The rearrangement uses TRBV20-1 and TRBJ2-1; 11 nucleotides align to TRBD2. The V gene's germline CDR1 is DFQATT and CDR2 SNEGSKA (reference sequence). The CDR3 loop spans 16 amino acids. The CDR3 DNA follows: TGCAGTGCAAACGTACTAGCGGGAGAGGACTACAATGCGCAGTTCTTC. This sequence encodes CSANVLAGEDYNAQFF.

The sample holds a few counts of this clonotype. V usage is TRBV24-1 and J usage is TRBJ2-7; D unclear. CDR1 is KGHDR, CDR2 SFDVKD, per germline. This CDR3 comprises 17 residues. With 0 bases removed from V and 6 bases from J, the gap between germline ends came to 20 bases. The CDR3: CATSDLHHSAIHCEQYV. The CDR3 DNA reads TGTGCCACCAGTGATTTGCATCATTCCGCCATCCACTGCGAGCAGTACGTC.

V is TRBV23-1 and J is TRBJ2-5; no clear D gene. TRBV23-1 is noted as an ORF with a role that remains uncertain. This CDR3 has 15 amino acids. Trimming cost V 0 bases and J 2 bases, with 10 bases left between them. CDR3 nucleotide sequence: TGCGCCAGCAGTCAATCCCGACGGAAGCAAGAGACCCAGTACTTC. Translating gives CASSQSRRKQETQYF.

The CDR3, as DNA: TGTGCCACCAGCAGAGATCCGGACGGGATGGTAGAGGCTTTCTTT. Translated: CATSRDPDGMVEAFF. The chain employs TRBV15 and TRBJ1-1; D gene ambiguous. The CDR3 consists of 15 residues. The V gene's germline CDR1 is LNHNV and CDR2 YYDKDF (reference sequence). V dropped 0 bases and J dropped 11 bases, with 19 bases sitting between them.

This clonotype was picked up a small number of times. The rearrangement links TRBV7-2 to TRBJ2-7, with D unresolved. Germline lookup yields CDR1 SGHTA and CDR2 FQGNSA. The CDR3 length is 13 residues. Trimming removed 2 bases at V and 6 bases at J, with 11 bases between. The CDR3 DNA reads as TGTGCCAGCAGCTTATACCCCACCGGCGAGCAGTACGTC. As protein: CASSLYPTGEQYV.

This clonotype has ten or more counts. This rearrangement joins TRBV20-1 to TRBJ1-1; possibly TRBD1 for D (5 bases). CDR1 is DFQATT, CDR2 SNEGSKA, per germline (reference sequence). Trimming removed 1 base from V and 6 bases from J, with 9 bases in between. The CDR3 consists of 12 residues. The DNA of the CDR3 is TGCAGTGCTAGAGCAGGGTACGCTGAAGCTTTCTTT. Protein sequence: CSARAGYAEAFF.

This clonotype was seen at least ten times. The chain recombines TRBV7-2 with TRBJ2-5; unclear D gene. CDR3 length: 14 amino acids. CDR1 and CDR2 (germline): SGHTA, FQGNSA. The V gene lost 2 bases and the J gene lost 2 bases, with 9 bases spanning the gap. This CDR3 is CASSLYGPQETQYF. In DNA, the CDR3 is TGTGCCAGCAGCTTATATGGCCCACAAGAGACCCAGTACTTC.

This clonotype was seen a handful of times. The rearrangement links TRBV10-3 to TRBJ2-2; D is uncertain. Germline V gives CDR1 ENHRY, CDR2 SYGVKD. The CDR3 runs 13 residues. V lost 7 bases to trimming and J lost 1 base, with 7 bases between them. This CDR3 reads CAITSGNTGELFF. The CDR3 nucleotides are TGTGCCATCACTTCGGGGAACACCGGGGAGCTGTTTTTT.

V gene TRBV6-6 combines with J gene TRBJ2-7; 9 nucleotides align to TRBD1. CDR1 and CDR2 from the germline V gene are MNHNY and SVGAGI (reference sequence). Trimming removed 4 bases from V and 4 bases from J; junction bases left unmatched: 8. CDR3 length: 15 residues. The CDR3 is CASSWSGTGIYEQYF. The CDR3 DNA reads TGTGCCAGCAGTTGGTCCGGGACAGGGATATACGAGCAGTACTTC.

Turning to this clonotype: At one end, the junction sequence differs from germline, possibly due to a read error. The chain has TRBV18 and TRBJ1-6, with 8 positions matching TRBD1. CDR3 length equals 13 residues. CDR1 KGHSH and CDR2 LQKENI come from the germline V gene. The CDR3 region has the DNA TGTGCCACCTCAGGGGGCGTGGATTCACCCCTCCACTTT. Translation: CATSGGVDSPLHF.

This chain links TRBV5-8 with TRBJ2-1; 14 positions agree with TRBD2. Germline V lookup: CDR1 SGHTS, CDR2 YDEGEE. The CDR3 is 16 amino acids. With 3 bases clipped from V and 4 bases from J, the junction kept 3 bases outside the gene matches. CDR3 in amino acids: CASSWGLAGAYNEQFF. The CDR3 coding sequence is TGTGCCAGCAGCTGGGGACTAGCGGGAGCATACAATGAGCAGTTCTTC. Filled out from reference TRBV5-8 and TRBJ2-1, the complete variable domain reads EAGVTQSPTHLIKTRGQQATLRCSPISGHTSVYWYQQALGLGLQFLLWYDEGEERNRGNFPPRFSGRQFPNYSSELNVNALELEDSALYLCASSWGLAGAYNEQFFGPGTRLTVL.

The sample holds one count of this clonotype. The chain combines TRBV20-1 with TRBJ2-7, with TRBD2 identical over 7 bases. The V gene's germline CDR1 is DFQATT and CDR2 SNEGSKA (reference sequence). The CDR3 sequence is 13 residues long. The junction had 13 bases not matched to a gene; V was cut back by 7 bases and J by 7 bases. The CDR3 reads CSGASGALVEQYF. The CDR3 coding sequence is TGCAGTGGGGCGAGCGGGGCCCTTGTAGAGCAGTACTTC.

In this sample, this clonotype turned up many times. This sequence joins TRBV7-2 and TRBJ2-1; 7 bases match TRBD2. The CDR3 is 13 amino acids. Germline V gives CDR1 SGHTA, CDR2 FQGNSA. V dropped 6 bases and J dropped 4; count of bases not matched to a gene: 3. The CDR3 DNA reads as TGTGCCAGCAGGACTAGCAGATACAATGAGCAGTTCTTC. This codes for CASRTSRYNEQFF. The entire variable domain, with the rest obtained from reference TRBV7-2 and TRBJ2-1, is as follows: GAGVSQSPSNKVTEKGKDVELRCDPISGHTALYWYRQSLGQGLEFLIYFQGNSAPDKSGLPSDRFSAERTGGSVSTLTIQRTQQEDSAVYLCASRTSRYNEQFFGPGTRLTVL.

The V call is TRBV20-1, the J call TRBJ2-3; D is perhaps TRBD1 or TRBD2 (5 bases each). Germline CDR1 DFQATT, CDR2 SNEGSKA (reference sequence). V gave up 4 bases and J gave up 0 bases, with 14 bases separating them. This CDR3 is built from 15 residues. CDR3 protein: CSAKRGGTSTDTQYF. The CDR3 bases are TGCAGTGCTAAGAGGGGCGGCACTAGCACAGATACGCAGTATTTT.

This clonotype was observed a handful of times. DNA for the CDR3: TGTGCCAGCAGTTACTCGAATCGAGCGGGAGGGGTTGTGCAGTTCTTC. Amino acid sequence: CASSYSNRAGGVVQFF. The chain combines TRBV6-6 with TRBJ2-1; 10 positions agree with TRBD2. The CDR3 runs to 16 residues. The junction had 11 bases not matched to a gene; V was cut back by 0 bases and J by 12 bases. Germline V lookup: CDR1 MNHNY, CDR2 SVGAGI (reference sequence).

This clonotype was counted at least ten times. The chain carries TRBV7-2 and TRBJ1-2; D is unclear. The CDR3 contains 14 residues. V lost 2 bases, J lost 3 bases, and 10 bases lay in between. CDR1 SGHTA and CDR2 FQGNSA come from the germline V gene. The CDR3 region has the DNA TGTGCCAGCAGCTTAAGGCGGGCGGACTATGGCTACACCTTC. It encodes CASSLRRADYGYTF. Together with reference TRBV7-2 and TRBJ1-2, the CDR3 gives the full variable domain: GAGVSQSPSNKVTEKGKDVELRCDPISGHTALYWYRQSLGQGLEFLIYFQGNSAPDKSGLPSDRFSAERTGGSVSTLTIQRTQQEDSAVYLCASSLRRADYGYTFGSGTRLTVV.